This is a list of T cell receptor beta chains from one sample in a study of T cell repertoires in cytomegalovirus infection. TCRdb re-derived calls from the reads in MiXCR, one entry per CDR3 protein. The sample includes 700,000 to 900,000 distinct CDR3 sequences, roughly 28% of them seen just once. Their antigens are not known. This sample comprised cultured CD8+ T cells from PBMCs, obtained from culture after CMV antigen stimulation. All receptors derive from a human donor in good health (CMV status not recorded). Some clones in this sample may be carry-over from other donors' samples. CDR3s leave out the opening cysteine and the closing phenylalanine or tryptophan.

j_call	v_call	cdr3_aa
TRBJ1-1	TRBV7-4	ASRGTGYTEAF
TRBJ1-1	TRBV5-5	ASSPRQGSTEAF
TRBJ2-7	TRBV6-1	ASSPGTWSYEQY
TRBJ2-3	TRBV13	ASSHSYDTQY
TRBJ1-1	TRBV7-9	ASSPQNRGMNTEAF
TRBJ2-3	TRBV7-8	ASSLELTEPQY
TRBJ2-3	TRBV20-1	SARDGAGVHPSTDTQY
TRBJ2-2	TRBV12-3/TRBV12-4	ATSTGLSPYAGELF
TRBJ2-5	TRBV28	ATSPGTGGIPYQETQY
TRBJ2-2	TRBV5-4	ASRNGATGELF
TRBJ1-5	TRBV3-1	ASSPGQADQPQH
TRBJ1-5	TRBV12-3/TRBV12-4	ASSFTLDPEQGGRRNQPQH
TRBJ1-1	TRBV12-3/TRBV12-4	ASSPQGAEAF
TRBJ1-2	TRBV24-1	ATSDLGGQGNYGYT
TRBJ2-2	TRBV5-5	ASTPYRGGLVTGELF